This TCR beta chain appears in the sequencing data of a study of CD8 T cells in Susac syndrome. Random-hexamer reverse transcription was applied to roughly 0.45 to 1 ug RNA. TCRdb processed the immunoSEQ multiplex PCR reads anew with MiXCR; each CDR3 protein has one entry. The sample lists about 120,000 distinct CDR3 sequences; 85% to 95% were seen once. V was pared by 5 bases and J by 6 bases, with 7 bases of the junction left unmatched. The CDR3 runs to 13 residues. CDR1 is DFQATT, CDR2 SNEGSKA, per germline (reference sequence). This sequence was found in a human donor in good health. The sequencing input was CD8+ T cells from PBMCs. The J gene is TRBJ1-3, the V gene TRBV20-1; TRBD1 matches 7 bases. Written as DNA, the CDR3 is TGCAGTGCTGACAGGGATGTTGAAAACACCATATATTTT. Translation: CSADRDVENTIYF.